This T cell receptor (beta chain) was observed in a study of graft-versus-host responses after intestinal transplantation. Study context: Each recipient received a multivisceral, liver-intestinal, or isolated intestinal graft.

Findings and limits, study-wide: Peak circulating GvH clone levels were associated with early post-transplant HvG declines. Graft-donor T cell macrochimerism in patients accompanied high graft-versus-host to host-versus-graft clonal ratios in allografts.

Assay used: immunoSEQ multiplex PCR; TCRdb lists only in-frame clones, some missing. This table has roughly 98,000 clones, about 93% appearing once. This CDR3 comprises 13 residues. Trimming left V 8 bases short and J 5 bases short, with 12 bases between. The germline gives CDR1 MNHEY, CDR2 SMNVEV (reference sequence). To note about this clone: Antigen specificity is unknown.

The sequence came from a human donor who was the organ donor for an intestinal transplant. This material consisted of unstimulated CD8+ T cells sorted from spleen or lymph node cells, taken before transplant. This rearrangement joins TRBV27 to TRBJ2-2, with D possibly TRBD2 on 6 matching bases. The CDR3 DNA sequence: TGTGCCAGCCGACTAAGCGGGACCGGGGAGCTGTTTTTT. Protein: CASRLSGTGELFF.